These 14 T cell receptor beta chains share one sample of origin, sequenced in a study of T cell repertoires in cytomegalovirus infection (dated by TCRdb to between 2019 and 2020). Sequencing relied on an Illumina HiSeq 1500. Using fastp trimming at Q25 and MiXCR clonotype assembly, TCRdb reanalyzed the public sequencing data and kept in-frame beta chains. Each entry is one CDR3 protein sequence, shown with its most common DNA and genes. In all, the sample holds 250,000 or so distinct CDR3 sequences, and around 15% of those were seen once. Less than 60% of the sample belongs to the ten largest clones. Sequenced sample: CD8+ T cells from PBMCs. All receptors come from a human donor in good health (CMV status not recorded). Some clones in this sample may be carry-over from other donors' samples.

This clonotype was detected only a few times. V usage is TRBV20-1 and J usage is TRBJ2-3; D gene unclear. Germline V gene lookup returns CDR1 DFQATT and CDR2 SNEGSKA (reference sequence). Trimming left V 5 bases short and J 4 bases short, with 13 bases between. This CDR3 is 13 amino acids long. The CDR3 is CSADFTTPDTQYF. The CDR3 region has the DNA TGCAGTGCTGATTTTACGACCCCAGATACGCAGTATTTT.

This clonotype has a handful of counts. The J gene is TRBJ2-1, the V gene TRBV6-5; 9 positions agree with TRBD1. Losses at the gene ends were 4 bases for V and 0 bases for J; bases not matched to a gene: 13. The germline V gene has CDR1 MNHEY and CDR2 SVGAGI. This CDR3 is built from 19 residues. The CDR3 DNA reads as TGTGCCAGCAGTTTCCTAATTCCCGGGACAGGGAGCTCCTACAATGAGCAGTTCTTC. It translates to CASSFLIPGTGSSYNEQFF.

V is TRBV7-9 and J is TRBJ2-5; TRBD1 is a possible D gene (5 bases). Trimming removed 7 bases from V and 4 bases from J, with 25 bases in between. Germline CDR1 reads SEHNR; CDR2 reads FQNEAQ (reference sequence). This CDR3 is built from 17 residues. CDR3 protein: CASIPANRTDPRETQYF. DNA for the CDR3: TGTGCCAGCATCCCCGCCAACAGGACCGATCCCAGAGAGACCCAGTACTTC.

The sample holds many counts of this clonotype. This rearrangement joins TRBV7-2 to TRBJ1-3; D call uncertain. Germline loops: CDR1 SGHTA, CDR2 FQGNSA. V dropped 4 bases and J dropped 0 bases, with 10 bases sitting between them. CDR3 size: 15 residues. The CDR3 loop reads CASSSPFISGNTIYF. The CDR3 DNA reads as TGTGCCAGCAGCTCCCCTTTTATCTCTGGAAACACCATATATTTT.

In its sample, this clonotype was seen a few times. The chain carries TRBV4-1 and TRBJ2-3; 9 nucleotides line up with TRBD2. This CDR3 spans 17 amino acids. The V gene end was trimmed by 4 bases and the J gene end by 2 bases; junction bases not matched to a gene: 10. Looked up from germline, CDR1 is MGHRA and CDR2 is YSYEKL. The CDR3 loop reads CASSLQGLAGNTDTQYF. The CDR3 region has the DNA TGCGCCAGCAGCCTCCAAGGGCTAGCGGGGAACACAGATACGCAGTATTTT.

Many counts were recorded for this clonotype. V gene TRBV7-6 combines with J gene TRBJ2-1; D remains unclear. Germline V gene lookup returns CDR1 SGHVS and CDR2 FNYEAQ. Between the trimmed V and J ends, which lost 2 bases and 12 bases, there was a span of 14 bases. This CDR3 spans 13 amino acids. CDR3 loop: CASSLMGGPPQFF. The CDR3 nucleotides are TGTGCCAGCAGCTTAATGGGCGGCCCTCCGCAGTTCTTC.

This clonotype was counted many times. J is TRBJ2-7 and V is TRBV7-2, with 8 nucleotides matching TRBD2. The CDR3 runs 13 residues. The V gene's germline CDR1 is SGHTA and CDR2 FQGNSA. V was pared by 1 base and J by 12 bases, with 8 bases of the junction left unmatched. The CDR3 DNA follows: TGTGCCAGCAGCTTAGAACCGGGAGGGGTGACGTACTTC. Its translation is CASSLEPGGVTYF.

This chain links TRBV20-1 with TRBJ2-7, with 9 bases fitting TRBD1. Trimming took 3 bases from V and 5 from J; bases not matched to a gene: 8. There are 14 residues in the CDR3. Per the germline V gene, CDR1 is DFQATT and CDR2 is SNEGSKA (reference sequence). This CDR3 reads CSARARDRANEQYF. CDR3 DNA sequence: TGCAGTGCTAGGGCGAGGGACAGGGCGAACGAGCAGTACTTC.

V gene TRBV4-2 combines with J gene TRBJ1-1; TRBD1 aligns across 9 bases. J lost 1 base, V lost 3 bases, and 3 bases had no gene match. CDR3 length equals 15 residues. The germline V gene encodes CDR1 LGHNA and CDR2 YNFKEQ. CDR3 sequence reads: CASSHPGQGNTEAFF. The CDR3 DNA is TGTGCCAGCAGCCACCCGGGACAGGGGAACACTGAAGCTTTCTTT.

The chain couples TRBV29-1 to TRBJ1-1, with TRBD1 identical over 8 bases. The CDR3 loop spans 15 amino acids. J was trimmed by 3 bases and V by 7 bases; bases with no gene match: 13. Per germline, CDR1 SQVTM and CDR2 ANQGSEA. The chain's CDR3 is CSANLGQGKDTEAFF. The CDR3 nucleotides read TGCAGCGCTAACCTAGGACAGGGTAAGGACACTGAAGCTTTCTTT.

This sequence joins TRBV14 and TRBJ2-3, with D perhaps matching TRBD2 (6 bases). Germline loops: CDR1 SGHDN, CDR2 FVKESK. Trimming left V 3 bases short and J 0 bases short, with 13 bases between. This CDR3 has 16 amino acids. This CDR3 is CASSQIAVSSTDTQYF. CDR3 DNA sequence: TGTGCCAGCAGCCAGATAGCGGTGTCTAGCACAGATACGCAGTATTTT.

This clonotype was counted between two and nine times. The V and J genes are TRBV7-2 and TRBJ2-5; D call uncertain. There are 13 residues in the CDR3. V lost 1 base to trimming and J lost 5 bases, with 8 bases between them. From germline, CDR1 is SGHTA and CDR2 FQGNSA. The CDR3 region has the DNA TGTGCCAGCAGCTTAGAGAAAAGGGAGACCCAGTACTTC. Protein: CASSLEKRETQYF.

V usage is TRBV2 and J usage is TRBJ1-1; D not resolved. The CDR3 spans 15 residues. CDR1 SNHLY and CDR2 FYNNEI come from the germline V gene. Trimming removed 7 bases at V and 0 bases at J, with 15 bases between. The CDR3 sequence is CASIPTVDLNTEAFF. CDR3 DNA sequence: TGTGCCAGCATTCCCACGGTCGACCTGAACACTGAAGCTTTCTTT.

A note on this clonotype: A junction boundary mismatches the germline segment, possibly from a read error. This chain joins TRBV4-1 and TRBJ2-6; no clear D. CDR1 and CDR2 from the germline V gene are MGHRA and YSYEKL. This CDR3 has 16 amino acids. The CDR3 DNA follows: TGCACCAGCAGCCAAGAGAGCAGCTCTGGGGCCAACGTCCTGACTTTC. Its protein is CTSSQESSSGANVLTF.